The 9 T cell receptor beta chains reported below all come from one sample, sequenced in a study of patients and donors after allogeneic stem cell transplantation. TCRdb passed the RT-PCR reads through MiXCR, listing each CDR3 protein once. This table has approximately 410,000 distinct CDR3 sequences, 16% appearing once. Material: blood, either unsorted or a sorted T cell fraction (not recorded which). All receptors derive from a human donor who was either an allogeneic HSCT recipient or a stem cell or donor lymphocyte infusion donor (not recorded which). It is not recorded whose cells these are; they may come from a transplant donor.

This clonotype was seen at least ten times. V is TRBV12-3 or TRBV12-4 and J is TRBJ2-3; tentative D call: TRBD2 (5 bases). V lost 6 bases and J lost 5, with 21 bases in between. CDR3 size: 16 residues. CDR3 protein: CASSQDLIGEGDTQYF. The DNA for the CDR3 is TGTGCCAGCAGCCAGGACTTGATTGGCGAGGGAGATACGCAGTATTTT.

This clonotype was observed many times. This sequence joins TRBV7-2 and TRBJ1-5, with TRBD1 as a possible D gene (6 bases). The V and J ends lost 2 bases and 5 bases respectively, with 13 bases between them. The CDR3 runs 15 residues. Germline CDR1 reads SGHTA; CDR2 reads FQGNSA. This CDR3 is CASSLRLGGYQPQHF. The CDR3 DNA follows: TGTGCCAGCAGCTTACGTTTAGGGGGATATCAGCCCCAGCATTTT.

The chain couples TRBV6-2 or TRBV6-3 to TRBJ2-1; 11 bases are a match to TRBD2. Germline V gene sequence: CDR1 MNHEY, CDR2 SVGEGT. CDR3 length equals 15 residues. Trimming took 6 bases from V and 9 from J; bases not matched to a gene: 10. As DNA, the CDR3 is TGTGCCAGCAGAACCGGGACTAGCGGAAGCGGTGAGCAGTTCTTC. As protein: CASRTGTSGSGEQFF.

V is TRBV20-1 and J is TRBJ2-6, with D unclear. V dropped 0 bases and J dropped 1 base, with 7 bases sitting between them. CDR1 is DFQATT, CDR2 SNEGSKA, per germline (reference sequence). This CDR3 is built from 15 residues. CDR3 DNA sequence: TGCAGTGCTAGAGAATATGTATCTGGGGCCAACGTCCTGACTTTC. Protein product: CSAREYVSGANVLTF.

This clonotype was seen a few times. This sequence joins TRBV24-1 and TRBJ2-7; 9 nucleotides match TRBD1. The CDR3 loop spans 14 amino acids. Trimming at V came to 3 bases and at J to 5 bases, leaving 4 bases not matched to a gene. CDR1 and CDR2 from the germline V gene are KGHDR and SFDVKD. The CDR3 nucleotides read TGTGCCACCAGTGATCGCCGGGACAGGGACGAGCAGTACTTC. Amino acid sequence: CATSDRRDRDEQYF.

This clonotype came up a few times. The chain links TRBV20-1 to TRBJ1-2; no reliable D call. This CDR3 is 13 amino acids long. Germline V CDR1 and CDR2: DFQATT, SNEGSKA (reference sequence). The germline V and J ends were trimmed by 1 base and 8 bases, with 14 bases remaining between them. The DNA of the CDR3 is TGCAGTGCTAGAGTAGTCTGGGGAGGCGGCTACACCTTC. Its translation: CSARVVWGGGYTF.

This chain joins TRBV6-1 and TRBJ2-7, with D possibly being TRBD1 or TRBD2 (5 bases each). There are 13 residues in the CDR3. The V end lost 5 bases, the J end lost 9 bases, and 17 bases lay between the germline ends. From germline, CDR1 is MNHNS and CDR2 SASEGT. The CDR3 DNA reads as TGTGCCAGCAGTCGGGACCGACAAAGCGGGCAGTACTTC. Translating gives CASSRDRQSGQYF.

This clonotype was recorded a few times. This chain uses TRBV11-3 with TRBJ1-1; possible D gene TRBD1, 5 bases. Germline CDR1 is SGHNT and CDR2 is YENEEA. V lost 7 bases, J lost 1 base, and 16 bases lay in between. CDR3 length: 15 residues. The CDR3 protein is CASTSRVGRNTEAFF. Written as DNA, the CDR3 is TGTGCCAGCACCTCCAGGGTGGGCAGGAACACTGAAGCTTTCTTT.

The rearrangement links TRBV5-5 to TRBJ2-4; D unresolved. The CDR3 extends over 15 amino acids. Germline loops: CDR1 SGHKS, CDR2 YYEKEE (reference sequence). Trimming left V 4 bases short and J 6 bases short, with 17 bases between. CDR3 DNA sequence: TGTGCCAGCAGCCCGGACCTCACCCGGCTAAACATTCAGTACTTC. Protein: CASSPDLTRLNIQYF.